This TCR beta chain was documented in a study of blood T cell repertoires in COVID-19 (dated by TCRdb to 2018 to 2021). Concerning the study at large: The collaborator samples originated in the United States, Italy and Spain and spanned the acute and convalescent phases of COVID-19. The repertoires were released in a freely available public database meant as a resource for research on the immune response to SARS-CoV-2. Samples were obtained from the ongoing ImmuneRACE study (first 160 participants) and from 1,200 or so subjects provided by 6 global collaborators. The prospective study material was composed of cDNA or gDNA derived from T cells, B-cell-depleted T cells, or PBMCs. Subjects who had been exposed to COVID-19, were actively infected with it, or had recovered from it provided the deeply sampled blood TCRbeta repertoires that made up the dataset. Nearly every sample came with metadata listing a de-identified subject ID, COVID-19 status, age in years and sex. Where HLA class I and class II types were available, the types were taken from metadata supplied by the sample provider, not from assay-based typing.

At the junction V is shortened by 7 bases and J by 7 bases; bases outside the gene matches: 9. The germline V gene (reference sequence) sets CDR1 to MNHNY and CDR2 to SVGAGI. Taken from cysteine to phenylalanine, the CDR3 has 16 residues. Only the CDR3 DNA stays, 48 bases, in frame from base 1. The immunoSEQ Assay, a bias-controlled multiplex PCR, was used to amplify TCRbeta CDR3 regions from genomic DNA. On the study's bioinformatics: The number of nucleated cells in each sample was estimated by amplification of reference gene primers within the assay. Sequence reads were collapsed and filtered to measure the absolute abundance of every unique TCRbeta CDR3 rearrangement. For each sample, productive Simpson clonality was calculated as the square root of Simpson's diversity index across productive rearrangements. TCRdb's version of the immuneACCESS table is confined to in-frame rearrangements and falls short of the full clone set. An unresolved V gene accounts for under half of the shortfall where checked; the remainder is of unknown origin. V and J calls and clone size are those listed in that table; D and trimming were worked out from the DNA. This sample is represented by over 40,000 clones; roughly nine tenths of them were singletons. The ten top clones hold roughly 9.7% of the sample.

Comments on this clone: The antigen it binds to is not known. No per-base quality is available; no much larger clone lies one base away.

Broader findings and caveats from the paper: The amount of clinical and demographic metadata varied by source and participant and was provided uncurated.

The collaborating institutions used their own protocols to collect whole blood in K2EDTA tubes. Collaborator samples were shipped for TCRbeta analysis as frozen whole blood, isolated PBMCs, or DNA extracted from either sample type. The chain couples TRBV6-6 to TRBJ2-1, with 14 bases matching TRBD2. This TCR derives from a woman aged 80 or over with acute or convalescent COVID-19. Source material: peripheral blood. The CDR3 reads CASTDLGTSGSNEQFF. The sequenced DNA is TGTGCCAGCACCGACCTCGGGACTAGCGGGAGTAATGAGCAGTTCTTC.